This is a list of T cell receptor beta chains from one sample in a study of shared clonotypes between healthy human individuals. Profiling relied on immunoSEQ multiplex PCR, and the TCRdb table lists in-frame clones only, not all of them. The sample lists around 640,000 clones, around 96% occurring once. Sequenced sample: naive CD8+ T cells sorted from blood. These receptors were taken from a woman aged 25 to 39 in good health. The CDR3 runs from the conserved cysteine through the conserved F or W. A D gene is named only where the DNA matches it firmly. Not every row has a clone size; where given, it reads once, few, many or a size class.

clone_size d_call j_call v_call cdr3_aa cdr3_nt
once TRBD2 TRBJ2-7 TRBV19 CASRSGGDYEQYF TGTGCCAGTAGGTCGGGAGGGGACTACGAGCAGTACTTC
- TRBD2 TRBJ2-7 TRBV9 CASSADWTSGNYEQYF TGTGCCAGCAGCGCCGATTGGACTAGCGGGAATTACGAGCAGTACTTC
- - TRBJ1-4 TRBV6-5 CASSAGGSEKLFF TGTGCCAGCAGTGCGGGAGGGTCTGAAAAACTGTTTTTT
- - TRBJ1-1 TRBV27 CASAWGGLNTEAFF TGTGCCAGCGCTTGGGGGGGTTTGAACACTGAAGCTTTCTTT
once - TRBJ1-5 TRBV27 CASSLWGGQPQHF TGTGCCAGCAGTTTATGGGGGGGACAGCCCCAGCATTTT
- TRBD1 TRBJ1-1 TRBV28 CASKEDRGTTEAFF TGTGCCAGCAAAGAGGACAGGGGTACCACTGAAGCTTTCTTT
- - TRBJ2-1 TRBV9 CASSVEERDYNEQFF TGTGCCAGCAGCGTAGAGGAGAGGGACTACAATGAGCAGTTCTTC
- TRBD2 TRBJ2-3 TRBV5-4 CASSSLAGDTDTQYF TGTGCCAGCAGCTCTCTAGCGGGGGACACAGATACGCAGTATTTT
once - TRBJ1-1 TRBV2 CAHDRTNTEAFF TGTGCCCACGACCGGACGAACACTGAAGCTTTCTTT
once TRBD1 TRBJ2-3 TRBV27 CASSTKGAKADTQYF TGTGCCAGCAGTACGAAGGGGGCTAAGGCAGATACGCAGTATTTT
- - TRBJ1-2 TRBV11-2 CASKATQGYGYTF TGTGCCAGCAAAGCAACACAGGGCTATGGCTACACCTTC
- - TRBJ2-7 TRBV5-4 CASSSLYEQYF TGTGCCAGCAGCTCCCTATACGAGCAGTACTTC
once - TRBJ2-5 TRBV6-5 CASSYSQGLRETQYF TGTGCCAGCAGTTACTCCCAGGGTTTAAGGGAGACCCAGTACTTC
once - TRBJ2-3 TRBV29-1 CSVEDLGDTQYF TGCAGCGTTGAAGATCTAGGAGATACGCAGTATTTT
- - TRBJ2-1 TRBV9 CASSVATTGARGEQFF TGTGCCAGCAGCGTAGCTACCACGGGGGCGCGGGGTGAGCAGTTCTTC
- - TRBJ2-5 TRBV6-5 CASIGTGPQETQYF TGTGCCAGCATCGGGACGGGCCCACAAGAGACCCAGTACTTC
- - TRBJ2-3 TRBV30 CAWASAATDTQYF TGTGCCTGGGCTAGCGCAGCCACAGATACGCAGTATTTT
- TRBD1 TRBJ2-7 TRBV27 CASSWTGLHEQYF TGTGCCAGCAGTTGGACAGGGCTCCACGAGCAGTACTTC
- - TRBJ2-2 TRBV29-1 CSVETNGELFF TGCAGCGTGGAGACAAACGGGGAGCTGTTTTTT
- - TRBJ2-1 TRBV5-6 CASSLGGIAYEQFF TGTGCCAGCAGCTTGGGCGGGATTGCTTATGAGCAGTTCTTC
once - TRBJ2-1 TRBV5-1 CASSLAGTPNEQFF TGCGCCAGCAGCTTGGCCGGGACCCCCAATGAGCAGTTCTTC
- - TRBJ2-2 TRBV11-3 CASSLRTGELFF TGTGCCAGCAGCTTACGGACCGGGGAGCTGTTTTTT
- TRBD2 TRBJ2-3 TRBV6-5 CASRIAGAADTQYF TGTGCCAGCAGGATAGCGGGAGCCGCAGATACGCAGTATTTT
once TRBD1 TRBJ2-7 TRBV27 CASRTGATYEQYF TGTGCCAGCAGGACAGGGGCCACCTACGAGCAGTACTTC